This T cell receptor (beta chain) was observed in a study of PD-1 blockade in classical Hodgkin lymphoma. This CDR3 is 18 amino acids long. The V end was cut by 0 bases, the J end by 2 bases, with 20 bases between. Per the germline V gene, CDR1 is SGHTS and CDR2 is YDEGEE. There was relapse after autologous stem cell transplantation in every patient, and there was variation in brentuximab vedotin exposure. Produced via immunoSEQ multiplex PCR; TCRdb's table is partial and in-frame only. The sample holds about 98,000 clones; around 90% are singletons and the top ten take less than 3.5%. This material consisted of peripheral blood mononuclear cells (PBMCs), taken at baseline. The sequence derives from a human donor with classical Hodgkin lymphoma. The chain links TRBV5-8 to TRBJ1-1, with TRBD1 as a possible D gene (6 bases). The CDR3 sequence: CASSLAELSRGTNTEAFF. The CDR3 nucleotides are TGTGCCAGCAGCTTGGCGGAACTCTCCAGGGGAACCAACACTGAAGCTTTCTTT.